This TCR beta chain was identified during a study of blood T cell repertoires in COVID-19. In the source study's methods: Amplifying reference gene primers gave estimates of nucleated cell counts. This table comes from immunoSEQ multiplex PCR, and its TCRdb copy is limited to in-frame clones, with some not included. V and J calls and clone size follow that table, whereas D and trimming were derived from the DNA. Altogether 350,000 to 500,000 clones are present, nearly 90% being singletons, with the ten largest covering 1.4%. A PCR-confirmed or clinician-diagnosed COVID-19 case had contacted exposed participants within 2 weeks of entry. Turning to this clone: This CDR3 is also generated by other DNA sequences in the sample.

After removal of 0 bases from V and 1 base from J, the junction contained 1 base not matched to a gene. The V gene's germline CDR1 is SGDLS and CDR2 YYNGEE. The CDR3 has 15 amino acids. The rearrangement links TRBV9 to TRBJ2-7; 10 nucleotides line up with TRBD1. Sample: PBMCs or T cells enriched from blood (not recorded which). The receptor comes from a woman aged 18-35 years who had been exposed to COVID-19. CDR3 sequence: CASSVGDRGSYEQYF. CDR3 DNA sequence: TGTGCCAGCAGCGTAGGGGACAGGGGTTCCTACGAGCAGTACTTC.